These 26 T cell receptor beta chains came from one sample sequenced in a study of shared clonotypes between healthy human individuals. The method was immunoSEQ multiplex PCR; TCRdb's version includes in-frame clones alone and lacks a portion of them. The top ten hold about 1.5% of the sample, which has about 1 million clones, about 77% seen once. The sequencing sample was made of memory CD4+ T cells sorted from blood. Subset specified: CD45RA-negative fraction. The receptors were gathered from a man between 18 and 35 years old in good health.

This CDR3 reads CASNDLGDFEHF. Here the CDR3 DNA reads TGTGCCAGCAACGACTTAGGGGACTTCGAGCATTTT. The V call is TRBV28, the J call TRBJ1-5, with D perhaps TRBD1 (5 bases). Trimming stripped 7 bases from V and 14 bases from J, with 18 bases between. Germline CDR1 and CDR2: MDHEN and SYDVKM. CDR3 length: 12 residues.

This clone was counted between two and nine times. The chain combines TRBV18 with TRBJ2-6; D is unclear. This CDR3 contains 18 residues. V lost 1 base to trimming and J lost 4 bases, with 17 bases between them. The germline gives CDR1 KGHSH, CDR2 LQKENI. This CDR3 reads CASSPQLGTTPGANVLTF. DNA for the CDR3: TGTGCCAGCTCACCACAGCTAGGAACCACCCCCGGGGCCAACGTCCTGACTTTC.

This clone has just a few counts. The gene calls are TRBV10-3 and TRBJ2-5; perhaps TRBD1 as D (6 bases). The V end was cut by 1 base, the J end by 2 bases, with 11 bases between. Germline values: CDR1 ENHRY, CDR2 SYGVKD. CDR3 length: 15 amino acids. CDR3 in DNA: TGTGCCATCAGTGAGTTACCGGGACAACAAGAGACCCAGTACTTC. Translated: CAISELPGQQETQYF.

This clone was picked up many times. The rearrangement joins TRBV25-1 to TRBJ1-3, with D possibly being TRBD1 (6 bases). This CDR3 contains 14 residues. CDR1 and CDR2 (germline): MGHDK, SYGVNS. V was clipped by 6 bases and J by 1 base, with 10 bases between them. CDR3 loop: CASSPQGSGNTIYF. CDR3 coding DNA: TGTGCCAGCAGCCCACAGGGATCTGGAAACACCATATATTTT.

The chain is built from TRBV29-1 and TRBJ2-7, with 8 bases matching TRBD1. CDR1 and CDR2 from the germline V gene are SQVTM and ANQGSEA. The V segment lost 4 bases and the J segment 3 bases; nucleotides outside the gene matches: 5. This CDR3 spans 13 amino acids. CDR3 in DNA: TGCAGCGTTGGTGGGACAGGCGACTACGAGCAGTACTTC. Its translation is CSVGGTGDYEQYF.

This clone was seen a single time. This CDR3 is also generated by other DNA sequences in the sample. This chain uses TRBV9 with TRBJ2-5; TRBD2 aligns across 13 bases. After removal of 4 bases from V and 2 bases from J, the junction contained 5 bases not matched to a gene. The V gene's germline CDR1 is SGDLS and CDR2 YYNGEE. The CDR3 runs to 16 residues. CDR3 residues: CASSPGLAGVQETQYF. The CDR3 bases are TGTGCCAGCAGCCCCGGACTAGCGGGGGTTCAAGAGACCCAGTACTTC.

The V gene is TRBV10-3, the J gene TRBJ1-2, with 8 bases fitting TRBD1. The CDR3 consists of 13 residues. In germline, CDR1 is ENHRY, CDR2 SYGVKD. V shed 2 bases, J shed 12 bases, and the junction held 8 bases outside the gene matches. The CDR3 is CAISEEGWTGNTF. DNA for the CDR3: TGTGCCATCAGTGAGGAGGGATGGACAGGGAACACCTTC.

The V call is TRBV29-1, the J call TRBJ2-5; 7 bases map to TRBD1. Losses at the gene ends were 5 bases for V and 1 base for J; bases not matched to a gene: 4. The CDR3 extends over 13 amino acids. Germline V gene sequence: CDR1 SQVTM, CDR2 ANQGSEA. The CDR3 reads CSVSGQAQETQYF. In DNA, the CDR3 is TGCAGCGTTTCCGGACAGGCCCAAGAGACCCAGTACTTC.

This chain connects TRBV21-1 to TRBJ2-7. TRBV21-1 is designated a pseudogene. The CDR3 has 15 amino acids. The CDR3 protein is CASSAGKPSPGEQYF. The CDR3 bases are TGTGCCAGCAGCGCTGGGAAGCCATCTCCGGGCGAGCAGTACTTC.

There are a few counts of this clone. V and J are TRBV30 and TRBJ2-7; D call uncertain. V was cut by 0 bases and J by 4 bases, with 7 bases left in between. The germline CDR1 and CDR2 sequences are GTSNPN and SVGIG (reference sequence). The CDR3 has 12 residues. In nucleotides, the CDR3 is TGTGCCTGGAGTGTACGGCGATACGAGCAGTACTTC. Its protein is CAWSVRRYEQYF.

The chain carries TRBV28 and TRBJ1-3; D gene ambiguous. Germline CDR1 reads MDHEN; CDR2 reads SYDVKM. V was pared by 3 bases and J by 4 bases, with 13 bases between. The CDR3 runs 15 residues. The CDR3: CASSFVRGTGNTIYF. CDR3 nucleotide sequence: TGTGCCAGCAGTTTCGTCAGAGGAACCGGAAACACCATATATTTT.

The chain couples TRBV5-4 to TRBJ1-1, with D possibly TRBD1 on 5 matching bases. This CDR3 region has 14 residues. Germline CDR1 reads SGHNT; CDR2 reads YYREEE (reference sequence). V was cut by 5 bases and J by 4 bases, with 15 bases left in between. CDR3 protein: CASSPVSGGTEAFF. The CDR3 DNA follows: TGTGCCAGCAGTCCGGTTTCCGGGGGCACTGAAGCTTTCTTT.

This clone was detected only once. This chain uses TRBV11-2 with TRBJ2-2; no clear D gene. The CDR3 loop spans 15 amino acids. CDR1 and CDR2 from the germline V gene are SGHAT and FQNNGV. Trimming removed 6 bases at V and 4 bases at J, with 15 bases between. CDR3 amino acids: CASSSTYSITGELFF. The CDR3 DNA reads as TGTGCCAGCAGTTCGACCTATAGCATCACCGGGGAGCTGTTTTTT.

This clone occurred a few times. The gene calls are TRBV19 and TRBJ1-5; D might be TRBD1 (6 bases). This CDR3 spans 15 amino acids. Per the germline V gene, CDR1 is LNHDA and CDR2 is SQIVND (reference sequence). Trimming took off 7 bases at V and 1 base at J, with 14 bases between the two ends. The CDR3 region has the DNA TGTGCCAGTACCCTGGAACAGGGCAGCAATCAGCCCCAGCATTTT. This encodes CASTLEQGSNQPQHF.

This clone was counted a single time. The chain couples TRBV5-1 to TRBJ1-1; D is unclear. Germline CDR1 is SGHRS and CDR2 is YFSETQ. The germline V and J ends were trimmed by 2 bases and 4 bases, with 9 bases remaining between them. CDR3 length equals 13 residues. The CDR3 DNA reads TGCGCCAGCAGCTTAAGTCACCCCACTGAAGCTTTCTTT. Its protein product is CASSLSHPTEAFF.

The V gene is TRBV5-1, the J gene TRBJ2-6, with D unclear. Trimming removed 2 bases at V and 3 bases at J, with 9 bases between. This CDR3 comprises 15 residues. Germline CDR1 is SGHRS and CDR2 is YFSETQ. CDR3 in amino acids: CASSFQGIGANVLTF. DNA of the CDR3: TGCGCCAGCAGCTTTCAAGGGATTGGGGCCAACGTCCTGACTTTC.

This clone was counted once. This chain connects TRBV5-1 to TRBJ2-1, with TRBD2 matching 11 bases. V shed 2 bases, J shed 6 bases, and the junction held 7 bases outside the gene matches. CDR3 length equals 16 residues. CDR1 and CDR2 (germline): SGHRS, YFSETQ. The CDR3 DNA reads as TGCGCCAGCAGCTTTCTACTAGCGGGAGTTCTCAATGAGCAGTTCTTC. Amino acid sequence: CASSFLLAGVLNEQFF. Based on the CDR3 plus reference TRBV5-1 and TRBJ2-1, the full variable domain is KAGVTQTPRYLIKTRGQQVTLSCSPISGHRSVSWYQQTPGQGLQFLFEYFSETQRNKGNFPGRFSGRQFSNSRSEMNVSTLELGDSALYLCASSFLLAGVLNEQFFGPGTRLTVL.

About this clone: This specimen includes other DNA sequences encoding the same CDR3. This chain links TRBV9 with TRBJ2-2; D perhaps matches TRBD2 (5 bases). The length of the CDR3 is 14 residues. The germline CDR1 and CDR2 sequences are SGDLS and YYNGEE. Trimming stripped 0 bases from V and 5 bases from J, with 8 bases between. In nucleotides, the CDR3 is TGTGCCAGCAGCGTAGCCCCGGGGACCGGGGAGCTGTTTTTT. Translated: CASSVAPGTGELFF.

The chain employs TRBV5-5 and TRBJ2-5; D is uncertain. The V gene's germline CDR1 is SGHKS and CDR2 YYEKEE (reference sequence). V dropped 2 bases and J dropped 4 bases, with 15 bases sitting between them. This CDR3 comprises 15 residues. The CDR3 coding sequence is TGTGCCAGCAGCTTTATTTTATTGTCAGGAGAGACCCAGTACTTC. It translates to CASSFILLSGETQYF.

DNA for the CDR3: TGTGCCAGCAGTTTAACGGGGGGTGGCAGATCCTACGAGCAGTACTTC. It encodes CASSLTGGGRSYEQYF. V and J are TRBV27 and TRBJ2-7, with 7 bases fitting TRBD2. Germline V CDR1 and CDR2: MNHEY, SMNVEV (reference sequence). The CDR3 extends over 16 amino acids. Losses at the gene ends were 2 bases for V and 1 base for J; bases not matched to a gene: 8.

This chain uses TRBV5-1 with TRBJ1-1; 8 nucleotides match TRBD1. Looked up from germline, CDR1 is SGHRS and CDR2 is YFSETQ. The junction had 8 bases not matched to a gene; V was cut back by 0 bases and J by 4 bases. This CDR3 contains 16 residues. The CDR3 sequence is CASSLGSLQGGTEAFF. The CDR3 coding sequence is TGCGCCAGCAGCTTGGGCTCCTTACAGGGGGGCACTGAAGCTTTCTTT. Full variable domain (remainder filled in from reference TRBV5-1 and TRBJ1-1): KAGVTQTPRYLIKTRGQQVTLSCSPISGHRSVSWYQQTPGQGLQFLFEYFSETQRNKGNFPGRFSGRQFSNSRSEMNVSTLELGDSALYLCASSLGSLQGGTEAFFGQGTRLTVV.

The chain couples TRBV10-2 to TRBJ2-6, with D hard to call. The CDR3 contains 14 residues. V was clipped by 5 bases and J by 0 bases, with 5 bases between them. The germline gives CDR1 WSHSY, CDR2 SAAADI. The CDR3 loop reads CASSTFSGANVLTF. CDR3 sequence (DNA): TGCGCCAGCAGTACATTCTCTGGGGCCAACGTCCTGACTTTC.

This chain links TRBV28 with TRBJ2-1; possible D gene TRBD2, 6 bases. CDR3 length: 15 amino acids. Trimming took 7 bases from V and 3 from J, leaving 16 bases between them. The germline V gene encodes CDR1 MDHEN and CDR2 SYDVKM. In nucleotides, the CDR3 is TGTGCCAGCATCAGGGCGGGGACCAACTACAATGAGCAGTTCTTC. Translation: CASIRAGTNYNEQFF.

This rearrangement joins TRBV30 to TRBJ1-5; 8 bases match TRBD1. Germline CDR1 and CDR2: GTSNPN and SVGIG (reference sequence). The CDR3 totals 16 residues. V trimming: 4 bases; J trimming: 8 bases; junction bases outside the gene matches: 16. CDR3 coding DNA: TGTGCCTGGACCCCAGGCGGGACAGGAGGGCTTGAGCCCCAGCATTTT. It translates to CAWTPGGTGGLEPQHF. Drawing the rest from reference TRBV30 and TRBJ1-5, the complete variable domain is SQTIHQWPATLVQPVGSPLSLECTVEGTSNPNLYWYRQAAGRGLQLLFYSVGIGQISSEVPQNLSASRPQDRQFILSSKKLLLSDSGFYLCAWTPGGTGGLEPQHFGDGTRLSIL.

The rearrangement uses TRBV10-1 and TRBJ2-1, with D tentatively TRBD1 (5 bases). The length of the CDR3 is 15 residues. In germline, CDR1 is WNHNN, CDR2 SYGVQD (reference sequence). The V end lost 2 bases, the J end lost 1 base, and 9 bases lay between the germline ends. CDR3: CASSEAGPSYNEQFF. The CDR3 coding sequence is TGCGCCAGCAGTGAGGCAGGGCCATCCTACAATGAGCAGTTCTTC.

This chain uses TRBV4-2 with TRBJ1-2, with D unresolved. V was trimmed by 1 base and J by 4 bases, leaving 10 bases between them. This CDR3 has 14 amino acids. Germline CDR1 and CDR2: LGHNA and YNFKEQ. The CDR3 here is CASSQAAEAYGYTF. CDR3 in DNA: TGTGCCAGCAGCCAAGCGGCAGAAGCCTATGGCTACACCTTC.